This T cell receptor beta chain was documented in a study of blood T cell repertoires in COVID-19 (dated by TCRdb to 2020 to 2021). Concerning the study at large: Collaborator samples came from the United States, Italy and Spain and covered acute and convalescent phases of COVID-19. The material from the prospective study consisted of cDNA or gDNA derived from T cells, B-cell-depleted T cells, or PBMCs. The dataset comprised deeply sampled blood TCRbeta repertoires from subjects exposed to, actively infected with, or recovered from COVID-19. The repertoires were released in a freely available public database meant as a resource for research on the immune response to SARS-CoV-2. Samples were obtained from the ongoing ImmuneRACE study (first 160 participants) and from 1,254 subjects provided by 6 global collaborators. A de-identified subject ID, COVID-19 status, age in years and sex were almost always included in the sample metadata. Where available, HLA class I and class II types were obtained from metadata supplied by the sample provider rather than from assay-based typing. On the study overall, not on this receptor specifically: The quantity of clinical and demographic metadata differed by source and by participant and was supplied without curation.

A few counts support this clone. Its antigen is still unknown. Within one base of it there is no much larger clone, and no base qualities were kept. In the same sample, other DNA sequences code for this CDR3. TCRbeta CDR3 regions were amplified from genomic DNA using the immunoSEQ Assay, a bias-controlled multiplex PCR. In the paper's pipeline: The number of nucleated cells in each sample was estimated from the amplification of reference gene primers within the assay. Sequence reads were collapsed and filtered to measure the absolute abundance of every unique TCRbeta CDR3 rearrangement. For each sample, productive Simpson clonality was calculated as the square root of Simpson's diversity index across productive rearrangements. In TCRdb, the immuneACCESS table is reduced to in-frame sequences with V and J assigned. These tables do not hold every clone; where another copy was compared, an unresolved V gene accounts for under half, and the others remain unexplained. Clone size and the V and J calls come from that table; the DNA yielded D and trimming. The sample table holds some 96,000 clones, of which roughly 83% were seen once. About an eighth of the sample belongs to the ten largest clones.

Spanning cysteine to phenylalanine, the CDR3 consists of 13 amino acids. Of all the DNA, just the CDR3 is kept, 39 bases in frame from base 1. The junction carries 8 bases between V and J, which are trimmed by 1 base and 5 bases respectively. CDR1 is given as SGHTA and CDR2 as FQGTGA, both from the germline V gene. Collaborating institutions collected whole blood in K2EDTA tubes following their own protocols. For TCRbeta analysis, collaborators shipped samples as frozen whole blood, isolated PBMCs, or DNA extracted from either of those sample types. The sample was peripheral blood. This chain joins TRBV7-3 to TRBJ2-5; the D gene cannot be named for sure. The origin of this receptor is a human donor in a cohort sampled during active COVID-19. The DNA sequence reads TGTGCCAGCAGCTTAAATCCCCGGGAGACCCAGTACTTC. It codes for CASSLNPRETQYF.